This TCR beta chain was profiled in a study of blood T cells in healthy people across ages (dated by TCRdb to about 2015). A note on the overall study: In model experiments, template switching captured about one uniquely barcoded TCR beta cDNA molecule for every two T cells. The donors were split into four age groups: young (average roughly 15 years), middle-aged (nearly 40), aged (more than 60) and long-lived (approximately 89). Two additional independent replicas of 1 million unique cDNA reads from the same blood draw were analyzed for two donors (one aged 18 to 29 and one aged 80 or older). To avoid experimental bias, donors of different ages were distributed randomly across sequencing lanes. Using deep sequencing normalized with unique cDNA molecular identifiers, the study measured how TCR beta repertoire diversity changes with age. Study-wide conclusions, independent of this receptor: Compared with the aged group, more naive CD4+ T cells, fewer expanded clones and increased TCR diversity were shown by the long-lived group, suggesting age selection. There was a strong correlation between observed TCR beta diversity and the percentage of naive T cells measured by flow cytometry. Because donor CMV infection status was unknown, age-related changes in expanded clonotypes were potentially confounded. Estimates of total diversity from one million sequenced T cells were regarded as lower bounds and underestimates. Since profiling was done on bulk unsorted PBMCs, naive and antigen-experienced compartments could not be conclusively compared. Observed TCR beta diversity per million T cells fell roughly linearly with age, and a significant reduction was already apparent by age approximately 40.

V and J lose 11 bases and 2 bases, and a span of 16 bases separates them. Per the germline V gene, ENHRY is the CDR1 and SYGVKD is the CDR2. The CDR3 numbers 14 residues from cysteine through phenylalanine. Solely the CDR3 DNA is kept, with 42 bases framed from the first base. Library preparation used 5' RACE. Sequencer: Illumina HiSeq 2500. A second about 7 to 11 cycle PCR used a sample-barcoded 5' primer and a J-beta primer mix. Each TCR beta cDNA molecule received a unique molecular identifier from a template-switch 5' adaptor carrying 12 random nucleotides. At least 3 million CDR3-containing paired-end reads were obtained from each sample. First-strand cDNA was synthesized from all RNA with the Mint cDNA synthesis kit, primed by a TRBC-specific oligonucleotide. Following uracil-DNA glycosylase treatment, all cDNA underwent a first 18-cycle PCR with the universal primers M1SS and BC2_uni_R. Per the original workflow: For normalization, 1 million high-quality reads, each with a distinct molecular identifier, were randomly selected from each sample. Instead of being binned into consensus sequences, reads that shared molecular identifiers were thrown out. MiTCR, set to a Q25 quality threshold and the strictest error-elimination algorithm, was used for CDR3 identification, clonotype clustering and error correction. A nonparametric unseen species model with Euler transformation was used to estimate lower-bound total TCR beta diversity. TCRdb itself trimmed the public reads at Q25 with fastp, ran MiXCR and retained productive beta chains. Identical CDR3 protein sequences are pooled into one entry, listed with their most common genes and DNA. TCRdb, not the original authors, processed these V and J calls. The sample contains 550,000 to 650,000 distinct CDR3 sequences, about 28% of them found a single time. Of the sample, 15% to 18% is held by the ten largest clones.

A word on this clonotype: Its antigen target is currently unknown. No quality values exist for individual bases; no much larger clone is one base distant.

Donors were under 40 systemically healthy Caucasian individuals from Russia aged roughly 6 to 100 years. Roughly 11 milliliters of peripheral blood were drawn from each donor into EDTA-treated Vacutainer tubes. Ficoll-Paque density-gradient centrifugation was used to isolate PBMCs, with at least 6 million obtained per sample. Total RNA was extracted from PBMCs with Trizol reagent, with at least 6 micrograms obtained per sample. The percentages of naive CD45RAhigh/CD27high T cells were determined by flow cytometry on a PBMC aliquot from every donor. In this chain, TRBV10-3 is recombined with TRBJ1-5, with a weak D call of TRBD1 (5 bases match). This clonotype was obtained from a woman older than 75 in good health. Sequenced input: blood. This receptor carries the CDR3 CAASRGEGNQPQHF. Read as DNA, the sequence is TGTGCCGCTAGTCGGGGGGAAGGCAATCAGCCCCAGCATTTT.